Below, 9 T cell receptor beta chains from the same sample are listed, as sequenced in a study of cytomegalovirus exposure and HLA in healthy donors. The PCR made use of 60 Vbeta and 13 Jbeta primers. TCRdb's table, derived via immunoSEQ multiplex PCR, lists solely in-frame clones and lacks some. The repertoire holds over 150,000 clones, with about 82% as singletons. Sequencing used PBMCs. The receptors stem from a young woman in good health and CMV-seropositive.

The chain uses TRBV29-1 and TRBJ2-3, with 9 positions matching TRBD2. This CDR3 comprises 16 residues. CDR1 and CDR2 from the germline V gene are SQVTM and ANQGSEA. The CDR3 sequence: CTLKGFRRGGLYTQYF. The CDR3 nucleotides read TGCACCCTGAAGGGTTTTCGGCGGGGGGGTTTGTATACGCAGTATTTT.

Concerning this clone itself: Other DNA sequences of this sample code for an identical CDR3. The chain is built from TRBV9 and TRBJ1-6; D not resolved. The germline V and J ends were trimmed by 0 bases and 10 bases, with 5 bases remaining between them. CDR1 and CDR2 from the germline V gene are SGDLS and YYNGEE. The CDR3 has 12 amino acids. This chain's CDR3 is CASSVGGSPLHF. The CDR3 nucleotides read TGTGCCAGCAGCGTAGGCGGGTCACCCCTCCACTTT.

This clone was observed a handful of times. The chain employs TRBV19 and TRBJ1-2; 8 bases match TRBD1. The germline gives CDR1 LNHDA, CDR2 SQIVND (reference sequence). This CDR3 region has 15 residues. V gave up 5 bases and J gave up 8 bases; unmatched junction bases: 13. The CDR3 is CASSRKTGVKSGYTF. In DNA, the CDR3 is TGTGCCAGTAGTCGTAAGACAGGGGTCAAGAGCGGCTACACCTTC. Drawing the rest from reference TRBV19 and TRBJ1-2, the complete variable domain is DGGITQSPKYLFRKEGQNVTLSCEQNLNHDAMYWYRQDPGQGLRLIYYSQIVNDFQKGDIAEGYSVSREKKESFPLTVTSAQKNPTAFYLCASSRKTGVKSGYTFGSGTRLTVV.

Here the CDR3 reads CASSPWTDSNQPQHF. In DNA form, the CDR3 reads TGTGCCAGCAGCCCGTGGACAGATAGCAATCAGCCCCAGCATTTT. The chain employs TRBV7-2 and TRBJ1-5, with D maybe TRBD1 (6 bases). Per the germline V gene, CDR1 is SGHTA and CDR2 is FQGNSA. Deletions cut 5 bases from V and 0 bases from J, with 11 bases between. The CDR3 totals 15 residues.

This clone came up a few times. The chain links TRBV4-2 to TRBJ2-7; 9 bases align to TRBD2. The CDR3 contains 15 residues. Germline loops: CDR1 LGHNA, CDR2 YNFKEQ. V was pared by 2 bases and J by 6 bases, with 8 bases of the junction left unmatched. CDR3 loop: CASSQNAGGRGEQYF. CDR3 nucleotide sequence: TGTGCCAGCAGCCAAAACGCGGGGGGGCGGGGCGAGCAGTACTTC.

This sequence joins TRBV7-2 and TRBJ2-5; weak D call: TRBD2 (5 bases). The CDR3 length is 15 residues. The V end was cut by 4 bases, the J end by 2 bases, with 14 bases between. Germline CDR1 SGHTA, CDR2 FQGNSA. The DNA for the CDR3 is TGTGCCAGCAGCTCGAGGGTTAATTATCAAGAGACCCAGTACTTC. Residues: CASSSRVNYQETQYF.

This clone was recorded only once. The chain couples TRBV4-3 to TRBJ2-3, with a possible D match to TRBD2 (9 bases). Germline loops: CDR1 LGHNA, CDR2 YSLEER. The CDR3 extends over 17 amino acids. Deletions cut 5 bases from V and 3 bases from J, with 21 bases between. The CDR3 is CASSSRASGDRTDTQYF. The CDR3 bases are TGCGCCAGCAGCTCCCGGGCTAGCGGGGACAGGACAGATACGCAGTATTTT.

This sequence joins TRBV19 and TRBJ2-5; TRBD2 is a possible D gene (7 bases). CDR1 is LNHDA and CDR2 is SQIVND in the germline V gene (reference sequence). Trimming took 0 bases from V and 2 from J, leaving 19 bases between them. This CDR3 has 18 residues. CDR3 bases: TGTGCCAGTAGTATAGATTCTACGGCGGGGGCCCTTCAAGAGACCCAGTACTTC. The encoded protein is CASSIDSTAGALQETQYF.

The chain employs TRBV14 and TRBJ2-5; 9 bases line up with TRBD1. CDR1 is SGHDN and CDR2 is FVKESK in the germline V gene. V lost 7 bases to trimming and J lost 2 bases; unmatched junction nucleotides: 5. The CDR3 covers 14 residues. The CDR3 nucleotides read TGTGCCAGCAACCGGGACAGGGATCAAGAGACCCAGTACTTC. This sequence encodes CASNRDRDQETQYF.